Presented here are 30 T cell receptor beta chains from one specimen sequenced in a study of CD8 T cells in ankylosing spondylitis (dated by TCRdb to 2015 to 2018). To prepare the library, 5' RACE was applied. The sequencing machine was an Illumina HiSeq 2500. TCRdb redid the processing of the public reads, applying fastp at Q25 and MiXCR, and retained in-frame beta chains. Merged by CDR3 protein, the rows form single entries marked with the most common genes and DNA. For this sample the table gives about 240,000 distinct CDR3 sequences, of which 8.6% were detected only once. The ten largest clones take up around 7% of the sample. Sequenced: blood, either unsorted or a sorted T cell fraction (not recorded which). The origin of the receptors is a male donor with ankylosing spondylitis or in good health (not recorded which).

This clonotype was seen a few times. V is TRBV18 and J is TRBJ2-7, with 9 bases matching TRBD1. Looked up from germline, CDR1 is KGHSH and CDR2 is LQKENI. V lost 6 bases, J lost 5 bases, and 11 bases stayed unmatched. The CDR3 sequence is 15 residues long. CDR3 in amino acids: CASSPKGQGLDEQYF. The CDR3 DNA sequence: TGTGCCAGCTCCCCTAAGGGACAGGGACTGGACGAGCAGTACTTC.

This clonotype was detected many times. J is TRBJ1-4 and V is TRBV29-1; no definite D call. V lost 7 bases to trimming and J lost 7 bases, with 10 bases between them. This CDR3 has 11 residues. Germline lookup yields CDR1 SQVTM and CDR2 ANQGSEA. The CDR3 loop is CSAGIGEKLFF. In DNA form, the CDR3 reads TGCAGCGCGGGAATCGGTGAAAAACTGTTTTTT.

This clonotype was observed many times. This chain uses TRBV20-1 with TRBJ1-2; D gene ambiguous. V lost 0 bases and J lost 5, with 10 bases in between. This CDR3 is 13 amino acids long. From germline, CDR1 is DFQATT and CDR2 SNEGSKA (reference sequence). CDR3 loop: CSARDSRLYGYTF. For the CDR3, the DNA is TGCAGTGCTAGAGATTCAAGGTTGTATGGCTACACCTTC.

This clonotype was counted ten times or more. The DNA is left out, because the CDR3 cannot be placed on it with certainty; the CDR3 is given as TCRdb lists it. The CDR3 reads CISVPEAYRGRKNIQYF. This chain connects TRBV7-5 to TRBJ2-4; TRBD1 is the table's D call and was not checked against the DNA. TRBV7-5 is labeled a pseudogene. The CDR3 numbers 17 amino acids, ends counted.

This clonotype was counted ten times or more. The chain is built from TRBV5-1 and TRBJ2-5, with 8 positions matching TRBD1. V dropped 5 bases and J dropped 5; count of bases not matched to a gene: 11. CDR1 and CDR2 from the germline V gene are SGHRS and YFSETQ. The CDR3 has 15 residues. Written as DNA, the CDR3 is TGCGCCAGCAGTACCCTTGGACAGGGTTCGGAGACCCAGTACTTC. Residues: CASSTLGQGSETQYF.

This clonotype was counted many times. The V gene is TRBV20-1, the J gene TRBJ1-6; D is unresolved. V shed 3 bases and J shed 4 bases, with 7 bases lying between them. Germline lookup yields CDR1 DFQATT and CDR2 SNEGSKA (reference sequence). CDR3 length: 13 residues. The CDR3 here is CSARTDYNSPLHF. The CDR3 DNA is TGCAGTGCTAGGACGGATTATAATTCACCCCTCCACTTT.

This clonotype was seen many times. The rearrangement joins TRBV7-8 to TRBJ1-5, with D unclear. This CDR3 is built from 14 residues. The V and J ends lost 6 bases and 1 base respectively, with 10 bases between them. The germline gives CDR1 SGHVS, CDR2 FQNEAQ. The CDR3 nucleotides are TGTGCCAGCAGGCTCGGAGGGAGCAATCAGCCCCAGCATTTT. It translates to CASRLGGSNQPQHF. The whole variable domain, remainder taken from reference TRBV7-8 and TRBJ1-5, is GAGVSQSPRYKVAKRGQDVALRCDPISGHVSLFWYQQALGQGPEFLTYFQNEAQLDKSGLPSDRFFAERPEGSVSTLKIQRTQQEDSAVYLCASRLGGSNQPQHFGDGTRLSIL.

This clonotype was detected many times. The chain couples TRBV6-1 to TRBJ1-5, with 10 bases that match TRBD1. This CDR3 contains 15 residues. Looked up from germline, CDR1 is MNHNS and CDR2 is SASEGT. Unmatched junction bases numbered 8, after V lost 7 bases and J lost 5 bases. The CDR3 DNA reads TGTGCCAGCACCCCCCGACAGGGGGCCTATCAGCCCCAGCATTTT. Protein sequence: CASTPRQGAYQPQHF.

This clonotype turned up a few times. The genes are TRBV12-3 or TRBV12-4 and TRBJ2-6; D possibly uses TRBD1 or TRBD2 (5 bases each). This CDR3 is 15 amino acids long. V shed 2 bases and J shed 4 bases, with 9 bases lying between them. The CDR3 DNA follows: TGTGCCAGCAGTTTAAGGGGAGCCGGGGCCAACGTCCTGACTTTC. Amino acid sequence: CASSLRGAGANVLTF.

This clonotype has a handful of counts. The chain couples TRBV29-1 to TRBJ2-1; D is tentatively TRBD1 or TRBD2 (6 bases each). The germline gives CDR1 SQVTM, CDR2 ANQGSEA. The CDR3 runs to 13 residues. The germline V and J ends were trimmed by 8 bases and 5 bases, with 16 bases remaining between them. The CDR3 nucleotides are TGCAGCCCCCCGGGGGACACTGACAATGAGCAGTTCTTC. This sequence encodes CSPPGDTDNEQFF.

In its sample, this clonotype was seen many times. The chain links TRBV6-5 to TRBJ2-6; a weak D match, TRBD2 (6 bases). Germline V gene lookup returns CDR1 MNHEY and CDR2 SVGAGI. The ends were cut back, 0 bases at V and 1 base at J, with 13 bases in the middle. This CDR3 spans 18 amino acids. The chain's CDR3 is CASSYSMGGFSGANVLTF. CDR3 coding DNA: TGTGCCAGCAGTTACTCGATGGGAGGTTTTTCTGGGGCCAACGTCCTGACTTTC.

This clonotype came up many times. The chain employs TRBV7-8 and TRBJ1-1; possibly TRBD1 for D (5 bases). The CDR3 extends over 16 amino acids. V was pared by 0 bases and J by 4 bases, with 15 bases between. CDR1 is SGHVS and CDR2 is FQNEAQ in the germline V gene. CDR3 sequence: CASSLAGRRVSTEAFF. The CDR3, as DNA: TGTGCCAGCAGCTTAGCGGGACGTCGGGTGAGCACTGAAGCTTTCTTT.

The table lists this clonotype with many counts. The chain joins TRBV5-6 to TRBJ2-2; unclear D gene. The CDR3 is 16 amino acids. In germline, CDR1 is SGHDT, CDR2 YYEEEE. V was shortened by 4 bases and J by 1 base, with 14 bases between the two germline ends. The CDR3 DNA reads TGTGCCAGCAGCCCCACTTGGTCCCGGAACACCGGGGAGCTGTTTTTT. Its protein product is CASSPTWSRNTGELFF.

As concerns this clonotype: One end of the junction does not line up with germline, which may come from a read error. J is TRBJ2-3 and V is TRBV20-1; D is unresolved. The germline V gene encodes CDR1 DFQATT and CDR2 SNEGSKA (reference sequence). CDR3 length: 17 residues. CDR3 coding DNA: TGCTGTGCTAGAGGTCATCCGCTATTTTCTAGCACAGATACGCAGTATTTT. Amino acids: CCARGHPLFSSTDTQYF.

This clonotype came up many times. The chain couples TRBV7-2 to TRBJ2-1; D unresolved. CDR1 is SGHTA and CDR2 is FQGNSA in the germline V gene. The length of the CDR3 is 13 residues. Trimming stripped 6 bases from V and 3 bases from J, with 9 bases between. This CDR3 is CASRFAVYNEQFF. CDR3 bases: TGTGCCAGCAGGTTTGCCGTCTACAATGAGCAGTTCTTC.

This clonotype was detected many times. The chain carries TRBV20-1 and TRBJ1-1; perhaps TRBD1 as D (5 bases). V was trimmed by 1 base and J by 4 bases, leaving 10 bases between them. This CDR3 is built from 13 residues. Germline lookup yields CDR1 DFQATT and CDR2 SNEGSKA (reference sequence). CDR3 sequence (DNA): TGCAGTGCTAGAGCAGGAGGGGTCACTGAAGCTTTCTTT. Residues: CSARAGGVTEAFF.

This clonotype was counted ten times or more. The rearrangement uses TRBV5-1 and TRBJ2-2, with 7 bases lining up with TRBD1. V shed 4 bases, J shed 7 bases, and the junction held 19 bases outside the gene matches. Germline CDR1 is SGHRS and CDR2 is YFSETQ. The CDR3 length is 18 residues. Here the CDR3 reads CASSLTYRGPVSIGELFF. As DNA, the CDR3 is TGCGCCAGCAGCCTTACTTACAGGGGCCCGGTGAGCATCGGGGAGCTGTTTTTT.

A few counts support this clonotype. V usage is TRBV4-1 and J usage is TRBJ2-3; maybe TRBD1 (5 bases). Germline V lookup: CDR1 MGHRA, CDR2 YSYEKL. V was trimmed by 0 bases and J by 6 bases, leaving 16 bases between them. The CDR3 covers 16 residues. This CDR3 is CASSQETAPQGDTQYF. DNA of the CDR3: TGCGCCAGCAGCCAAGAGACAGCCCCACAAGGGGATACGCAGTATTTT.

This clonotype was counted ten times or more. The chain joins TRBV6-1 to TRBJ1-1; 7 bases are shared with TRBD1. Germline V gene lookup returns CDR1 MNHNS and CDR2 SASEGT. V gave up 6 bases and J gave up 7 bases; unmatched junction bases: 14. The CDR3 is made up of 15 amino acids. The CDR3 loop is CASSEPRGRLVEAFF. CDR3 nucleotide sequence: TGTGCCAGCAGCGAACCTAGGGGGCGTCTGGTTGAAGCTTTCTTT.

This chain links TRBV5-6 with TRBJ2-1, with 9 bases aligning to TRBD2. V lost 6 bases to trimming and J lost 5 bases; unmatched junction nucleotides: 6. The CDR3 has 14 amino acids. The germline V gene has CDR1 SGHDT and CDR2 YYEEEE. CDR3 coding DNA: TGTGCCAGCAACCTTAGCGGGAGAGACAATGAGCAGTTCTTC. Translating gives CASNLSGRDNEQFF. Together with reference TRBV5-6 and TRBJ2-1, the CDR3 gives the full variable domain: DAGVTQSPTHLIKTRGQQVTLRCSPKSGHDTVSWYQQALGQGPQFIFQYYEEEERQRGNFPDRFSGHQFPNYSSELNVNALLLGDSALYLCASNLSGRDNEQFFGPGTRLTVL.

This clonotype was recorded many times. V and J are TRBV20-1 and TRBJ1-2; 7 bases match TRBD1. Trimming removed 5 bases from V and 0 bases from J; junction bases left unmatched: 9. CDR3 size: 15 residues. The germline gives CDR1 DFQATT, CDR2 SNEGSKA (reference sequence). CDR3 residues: CSARGTASPNYGYTF. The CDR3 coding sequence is TGCAGTGCTCGGGGGACAGCTTCCCCTAACTATGGCTACACCTTC.

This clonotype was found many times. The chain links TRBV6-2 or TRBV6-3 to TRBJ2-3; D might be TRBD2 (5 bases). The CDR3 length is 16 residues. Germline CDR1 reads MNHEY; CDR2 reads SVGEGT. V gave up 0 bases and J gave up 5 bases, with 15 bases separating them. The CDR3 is CASSYSKVSGLDTQYF. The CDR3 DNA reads TGTGCCAGCAGTTACTCGAAGGTATCGGGGTTAGATACGCAGTATTTT.

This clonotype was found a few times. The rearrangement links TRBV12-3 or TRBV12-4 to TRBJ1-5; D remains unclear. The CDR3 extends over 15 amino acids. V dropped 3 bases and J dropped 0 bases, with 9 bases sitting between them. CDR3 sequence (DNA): TGTGCCAGCAGTTTCTCAGATAGTAGCAATCAGCCCCAGCATTTT. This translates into CASSFSDSSNQPQHF.

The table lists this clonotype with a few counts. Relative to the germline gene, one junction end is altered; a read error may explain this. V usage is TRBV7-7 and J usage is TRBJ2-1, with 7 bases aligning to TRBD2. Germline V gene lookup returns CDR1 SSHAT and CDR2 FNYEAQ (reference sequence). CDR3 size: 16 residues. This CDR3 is CASSSLGLAAYNEQFF. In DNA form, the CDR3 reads TGTGCTAGCAGCTCCCTCGGTCTAGCGGCCTACAATGAGCAGTTCTTC.

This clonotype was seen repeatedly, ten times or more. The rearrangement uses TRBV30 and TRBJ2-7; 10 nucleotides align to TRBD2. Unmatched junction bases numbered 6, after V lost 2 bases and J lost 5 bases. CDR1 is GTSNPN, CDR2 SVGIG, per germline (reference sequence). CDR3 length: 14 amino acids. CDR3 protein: CAWSWGLARNEQYF. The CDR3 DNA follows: TGTGCCTGGAGTTGGGGACTAGCGCGGAACGAGCAGTACTTC.

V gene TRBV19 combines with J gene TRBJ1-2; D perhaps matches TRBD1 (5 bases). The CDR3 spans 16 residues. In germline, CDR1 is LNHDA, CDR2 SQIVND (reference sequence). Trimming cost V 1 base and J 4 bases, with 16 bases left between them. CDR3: CASSIGPGSGIYGYTF. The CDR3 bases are TGTGCCAGTAGTATAGGTCCTGGGTCAGGGATCTATGGCTACACCTTC.

CDR3 bases: TGTGCCAGCACCATGGGGCTCGAGGGGCCAGATACGCAGTATTTT. Protein product: CASTMGLEGPDTQYF. This chain connects TRBV7-2 to TRBJ2-3, with D tentatively TRBD1 or TRBD2 (5 bases each). V lost 7 bases to trimming and J lost 4 bases, with 18 bases between them. There are 15 residues in the CDR3. Germline values: CDR1 SGHTA, CDR2 FQGNSA.

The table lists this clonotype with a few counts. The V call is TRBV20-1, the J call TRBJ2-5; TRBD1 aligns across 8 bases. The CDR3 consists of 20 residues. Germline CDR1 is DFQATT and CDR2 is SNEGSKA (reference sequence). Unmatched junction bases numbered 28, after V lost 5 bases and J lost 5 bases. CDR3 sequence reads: CSAFRVQSGLVGHRGETQYF. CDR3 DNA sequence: TGCAGTGCTTTTAGAGTCCAGTCGGGACTGGTAGGCCACAGGGGGGAGACCCAGTACTTC.

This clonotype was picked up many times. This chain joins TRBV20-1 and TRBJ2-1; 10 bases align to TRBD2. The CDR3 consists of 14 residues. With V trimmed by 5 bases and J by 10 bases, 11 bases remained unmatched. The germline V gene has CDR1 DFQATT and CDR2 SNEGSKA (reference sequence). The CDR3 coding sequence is TGCAGTGCTGTGGCCCTAGCGGGAGTTAAAGAGCAGTTCTTC. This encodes CSAVALAGVKEQFF.

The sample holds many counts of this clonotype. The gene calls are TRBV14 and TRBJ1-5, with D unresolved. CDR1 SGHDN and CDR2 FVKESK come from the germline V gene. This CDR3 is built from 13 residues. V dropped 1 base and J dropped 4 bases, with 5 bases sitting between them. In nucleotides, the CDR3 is TGTGCCAGCAGCCAAGGAGCGAATCAGCCCCAGCATTTT. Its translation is CASSQGANQPQHF.